A single sample gave rise to the 29 T cell receptor beta chains below, sequenced in a study of control samples from healthy donors and cancer patients. Sequencing was performed with immunoSEQ multiplex PCR; in TCRdb, only in-frame clones are kept and a portion is missing. The sample has 250,000 to 300,000 clones; more than 65% are singletons. The sequenced material came from PBMCs. All receptors derive from a woman aged 60-75 years with lung cancer.

This sequence joins TRBV9 and TRBJ1-3; weak D call: TRBD1 (5 bases). Trimming took off 6 bases at V and 4 bases at J, with 11 bases between the two ends. This CDR3 is built from 13 residues. Germline CDR1 SGDLS, CDR2 YYNGEE. The CDR3 sequence is CASTREGGNTIYF. CDR3 nucleotide sequence: TGTGCCAGCACCAGAGAGGGGGGAAACACCATATATTTT.

The gene calls are TRBV29-1 and TRBJ1-6; 7 positions match TRBD1. CDR1 is SQVTM, CDR2 ANQGSEA, per germline. J gave up 8 bases and V 6 bases, and 4 bases lay outside the gene matches. The CDR3 extends over 12 amino acids. The CDR3 DNA reads as TGCAGCGTAACCACAGGGGATTCACCCCTCCACTTT. It specifies CSVTTGDSPLHF.

The chain uses TRBV18 and TRBJ1-3; 7 nucleotides line up with TRBD1. The V gene's germline CDR1 is KGHSH and CDR2 LQKENI. There are 15 residues in the CDR3. Unmatched junction bases numbered 5, after V lost 3 bases and J lost 3 bases. In DNA form, the CDR3 reads TGTGCCAGCTCACCGTCGGGGACAGATGGAAACACCATATATTTT. Translating gives CASSPSGTDGNTIYF. Full variable domain (outside the CDR3, taken from reference TRBV18 and TRBJ1-3): NAGVMQNPRHLVRRRGQEARLRCSPMKGHSHVYWYRQLPEEGLKFMVYLQKENIIDESGMPKERFSAEFPKEGPSILRIQQVVRGDSAAYFCASSPSGTDGNTIYFGEGSWLTVV.

V gene TRBV5-4 combines with J gene TRBJ2-2, with TRBD1 identical over 9 bases. With 4 bases clipped from V and 2 bases from J, the junction kept 6 bases outside the gene matches. This CDR3 region has 16 residues. Germline loops: CDR1 SGHNT, CDR2 YYREEE (reference sequence). For the CDR3, the DNA is TGTGCCAGCAGCCGGGGGACAGGGACTAACACCGGGGAGCTGTTTTTT. Translation: CASSRGTGTNTGELFF.

This clone has just a few counts. The chain recombines TRBV3-1 (or the pseudogene TRBV3-2) with TRBJ1-5; a possible D gene is TRBD1 (5 bases). From germline, CDR1 is LGHDT and CDR2 YNNKEL (reference sequence). CDR3 length: 15 amino acids. The V gene lost 3 bases and the J gene lost 9 bases, with 18 bases spanning the gap. Written as DNA, the CDR3 is TGTGCCAGCAGCCAGGGGCTCTCGGGTAATGGGCCCCAGCATTTT. Amino acids: CASSQGLSGNGPQHF.

The rearrangement uses TRBV12-3 or TRBV12-4 and TRBJ2-7, with no clear D. The CDR3 runs to 13 residues. V lost 3 bases, J lost 2 bases, and 8 bases lay in between. For the CDR3, the DNA is TGTGCCAGCAGTTTCCAGGCGCCCTACGAGCAGTACTTC. Amino acids: CASSFQAPYEQYF.

The V gene is TRBV7-3, the J gene TRBJ1-2; D gene uncertain. In germline, CDR1 is SGHTA, CDR2 FQGTGA. V gave up 3 bases and J gave up 5 bases, with 7 bases separating them. The CDR3 is made up of 12 amino acids. CDR3 bases: TGTGCCAGCAGCTTGGTTGGTTATGGCTACACCTTC. This sequence encodes CASSLVGYGYTF.

The chain recombines TRBV28 with TRBJ1-1; D may be TRBD1 (6 bases). Trimming took off 8 bases at V and 8 bases at J, with 12 bases between the two ends. Germline V gene data show CDR1 as MDHEN and CDR2 as SYDVKM. This CDR3 spans 11 amino acids. CDR3 protein: CASVETGEAFF. The CDR3 DNA is TGTGCCAGCGTTGAGACAGGCGAAGCTTTCTTT.

This clone was seen a handful of times. The chain couples TRBV28 to TRBJ1-2, with no clear D. V was clipped by 5 bases and J by 5 bases, with 12 bases between them. The CDR3 runs to 13 residues. The germline V gene has CDR1 MDHEN and CDR2 SYDVKM. Here the CDR3 reads CASSARPRYGYTF. CDR3 coding DNA: TGTGCCAGCAGTGCACGCCCCAGATATGGCTACACCTTC.

The V and J genes are TRBV7-9 and TRBJ1-1; the D is unclear. The CDR3 length is 13 residues. Trimming took 1 base from V and 4 from J, leaving 7 bases between them. Germline V gene lookup returns CDR1 SEHNR and CDR2 FQNEAQ (reference sequence). In nucleotides, the CDR3 is TGTGCCAGCAGCTTAGAGCTTAGCACTGAAGCTTTCTTT. Protein: CASSLELSTEAFF.

V is TRBV3-1 (or the pseudogene TRBV3-2) and J is TRBJ1-4, with D perhaps TRBD1 (6 bases). V gave up 1 base and J gave up 8 bases, with 14 bases separating them. This CDR3 has 15 residues. In germline, CDR1 is LGHDT, CDR2 YNNKEL (reference sequence). The CDR3 nucleotides read TGTGCCAGCAGCCAAGTCAACAGGGTCAGCGAAAAACTGTTTTTT. Encoded protein: CASSQVNRVSEKLFF.

The DNA of the CDR3 is TGCGCCAGCAGCGTGGGACTAGCGGGAGCACAAGAGACCCAGTACTTC. It is translated as CASSVGLAGAQETQYF. This sequence joins TRBV10-1 and TRBJ2-5; 14 bases agree with TRBD2. CDR3 length equals 16 residues. Per germline, CDR1 WNHNN and CDR2 SYGVQD (reference sequence). Losses at the gene ends were 6 bases for V and 2 bases for J; bases not matched to a gene: 5.

This clone was detected once. In DNA, the CDR3 is TGTGCCAGCAGTTACGGCACAAACACTGAAGCTTTCTTT. Translation gives CASSYGTNTEAFF. This chain links TRBV6-5 with TRBJ1-1, with no clear D. Looked up from germline, CDR1 is MNHEY and CDR2 is SVGAGI. The CDR3 covers 13 residues. V was clipped by 2 bases and J by 2 bases, with 6 bases between them.

The J gene is TRBJ1-2, the V gene TRBV3-1 (or the pseudogene TRBV3-2), with D tentatively TRBD1 (6 bases). In germline, CDR1 is LGHDT, CDR2 YNNKEL (reference sequence). V was pared by 6 bases and J by 4 bases, with 18 bases between. This CDR3 has 15 amino acids. CDR3: CASRLSGEVGYGYTF. CDR3 DNA sequence: TGTGCCAGCAGGCTTTCAGGGGAAGTGGGCTATGGCTACACCTTC.

The chain links TRBV5-6 to TRBJ1-2; no reliable D call. V was shortened by 3 bases and J by 0 bases, with 3 bases between the two germline ends. The germline V gene encodes CDR1 SGHDT and CDR2 YYEEEE. This CDR3 is 12 amino acids long. The CDR3 sequence is CASSSTNYGYTF. The DNA of the CDR3 is TGTGCCAGCAGCTCAACTAACTATGGCTACACCTTC.

The chain combines TRBV24-1 with TRBJ2-5; 9 nucleotides agree with TRBD1. Losses at the gene ends were 9 bases for V and 4 bases for J; bases not matched to a gene: 11. The CDR3 spans 15 residues. In germline, CDR1 is KGHDR, CDR2 SFDVKD. The chain's CDR3 is CATGVGTGFRETQYF. CDR3 bases: TGTGCCACCGGGGTTGGGACAGGGTTTCGAGAGACCCAGTACTTC.

This clone has a handful of counts. This chain joins TRBV28 and TRBJ1-1; D uncertain. Germline assignment: CDR1 MDHEN and CDR2 SYDVKM. This CDR3 contains 11 residues. Trimming removed 7 bases at V and 7 bases at J, with 10 bases between. CDR3 region: CASNNAREAFF. The CDR3 DNA sequence: TGTGCCAGCAACAATGCCCGTGAAGCTTTCTTT. The whole variable domain, remainder taken from reference TRBV28 and TRBJ1-1, is DVKVTQSSRYLVKRTGEKVFLECVQDMDHENMFWYRQDPGLGLRLIYFSYDVKMKEKGDIPEGYSVSREKKERFSLILESASTNQTSMYLCASNNAREAFFGQGTRLTVV.

This chain joins TRBV6-5 and TRBJ2-3; D is unresolved. The CDR3 covers 15 residues. Germline CDR1 MNHEY, CDR2 SVGAGI. V was shortened by 4 bases and J by 4 bases, with 15 bases between the two germline ends. The CDR3 reads CASSSIGLSADTQYF. The CDR3 region has the DNA TGTGCCAGCAGTTCTATCGGGCTATCGGCAGATACGCAGTATTTT.

This clone was detected a few times. The chain combines TRBV7-2 with TRBJ1-1; no reliable D call. CDR1 SGHTA and CDR2 FQGNSA come from the germline V gene. The V end was cut by 3 bases, the J end by 4 bases, with 9 bases between. The CDR3 is 13 amino acids. The CDR3 nucleotides read TGTGCCAGCAGCTTGCTATCTCGCACTGAAGCTTTCTTT. Its protein product is CASSLLSRTEAFF.

The chain recombines TRBV5-1 with TRBJ1-6; tentatively, D is TRBD1 (5 bases). The CDR3 is made up of 16 amino acids. Trimming pared 4 bases from V and 2 bases from J, leaving 13 bases between. Germline CDR1 reads SGHRS; CDR2 reads YFSETQ. The CDR3 DNA is TGCGCCAGCAGCCCGGACGGGGGAGCCTATAATTCACCCCTCCACTTT. Amino acids: CASSPDGGAYNSPLHF.

The chain is built from TRBV19 and TRBJ2-5; the D gene is possibly TRBD1 (6 bases). The CDR3 runs to 15 residues. V was cut by 2 bases and J by 5 bases, with 15 bases left in between. Germline CDR1 reads LNHDA; CDR2 reads SQIVND (reference sequence). The DNA for the CDR3 is TGTGCCAGTAGTATAAGACTGGGGGCAGCGGAGACCCAGTACTTC. Protein sequence: CASSIRLGAAETQYF. Complete variable domain (other parts from reference TRBV19 and TRBJ2-5): DGGITQSPKYLFRKEGQNVTLSCEQNLNHDAMYWYRQDPGQGLRLIYYSQIVNDFQKGDIAEGYSVSREKKESFPLTVTSAQKNPTAFYLCASSIRLGAAETQYFGPGTRLLVL.

The chain links TRBV20-1 to TRBJ2-3; D gene unclear. CDR3 length: 11 residues. Trimming took 6 bases from V and 1 from J, leaving 5 bases between them. Per germline, CDR1 DFQATT and CDR2 SNEGSKA (reference sequence). CDR3 sequence reads: CSADRTDTQYF. The CDR3 bases are TGCAGTGCGGATCGCACAGATACGCAGTATTTT.

This clone showed up just a few times. The rearrangement uses TRBV6-1 and TRBJ1-4; TRBD1 matches at 8 bases. CDR1 and CDR2 from the germline V gene are MNHNS and SASEGT. The CDR3 length is 16 residues. With V trimmed by 2 bases and J by 6 bases, 8 bases remained unmatched. The DNA of the CDR3 is TGTGCCAGCAGTGAACAGGGGGCGCGCATCTATGAAAAACTGTTTTTT. This sequence encodes CASSEQGARIYEKLFF.

In this sample, this clone turned up a few times. V usage is TRBV30 and J usage is TRBJ1-5, with a possible D match to TRBD1 (5 bases). Trimming stripped 0 bases from V and 6 bases from J, with 18 bases between. This CDR3 has 16 residues. CDR1 GTSNPN and CDR2 SVGIG come from the germline V gene (reference sequence). CDR3 amino acids: CAWSVQGPVGFQPQHF. As DNA, the CDR3 is TGTGCCTGGAGTGTTCAGGGACCTGTTGGGTTTCAGCCCCAGCATTTT.

The chain combines TRBV10-1 with TRBJ2-2, with D possibly TRBD1 on 5 matching bases. The germline V gene has CDR1 WNHNN and CDR2 SYGVQD (reference sequence). V was cut by 8 bases and J by 4 bases, with 14 bases left in between. CDR3 size: 14 residues. In nucleotides, the CDR3 is TGCGCCAGCCGAATGGACACCTTCACCGGGGAGCTGTTTTTT. Translating it yields CASRMDTFTGELFF.

Only a few counts were recorded for this clone. The chain uses TRBV10-3 and TRBJ1-1, with D maybe TRBD1 (5 bases). Germline values: CDR1 ENHRY, CDR2 SYGVKD. Trimming left V 0 bases short and J 9 bases short, with 14 bases between. The CDR3 runs 14 residues. This chain's CDR3 is CAISESTGKGKAFF. Written as DNA, the CDR3 is TGTGCCATCAGTGAGTCCACGGGGAAGGGGAAAGCTTTCTTT.

V gene TRBV3-1 (or the pseudogene TRBV3-2) combines with J gene TRBJ1-5, with D possibly TRBD1 on 5 matching bases. The V end lost 3 bases, the J end lost 2 bases, and 14 bases lay between the germline ends. Germline assignment: CDR1 LGHDT and CDR2 YNNKEL (reference sequence). The CDR3 is made up of 16 amino acids. Here the CDR3 reads CASSQGPGKGNQPQHF. DNA of the CDR3: TGTGCCAGCAGCCAGGGACCAGGGAAGGGCAATCAGCCCCAGCATTTT.

Concerning this clone: This may arise from a read error, as a much more abundant clone is one base away. CDR3 in amino acids: CASSRDREQPQHF. The CDR3 DNA sequence: TGTGCCAGCAGCCGGGACAGGGAACAGCCCCAGCATTTT. V usage is TRBV2 and J usage is TRBJ1-5; 9 positions agree with TRBD1. From germline, CDR1 is SNHLY and CDR2 FYNNEI. This CDR3 spans 13 amino acids. V lost 6 bases and J lost 7; bases outside the gene matches: 4.

The chain recombines TRBV27 with TRBJ2-5; D is uncertain. The germline gives CDR1 MNHEY, CDR2 SMNVEV (reference sequence). The CDR3 sequence is 14 residues long. V lost 3 bases to trimming and J lost 4 bases, with 12 bases between them. For the CDR3, the DNA is TGTGCCAGCAGTTTGGCTAGGTACCGAGAGACCCAGTACTTC. As protein: CASSLARYRETQYF.